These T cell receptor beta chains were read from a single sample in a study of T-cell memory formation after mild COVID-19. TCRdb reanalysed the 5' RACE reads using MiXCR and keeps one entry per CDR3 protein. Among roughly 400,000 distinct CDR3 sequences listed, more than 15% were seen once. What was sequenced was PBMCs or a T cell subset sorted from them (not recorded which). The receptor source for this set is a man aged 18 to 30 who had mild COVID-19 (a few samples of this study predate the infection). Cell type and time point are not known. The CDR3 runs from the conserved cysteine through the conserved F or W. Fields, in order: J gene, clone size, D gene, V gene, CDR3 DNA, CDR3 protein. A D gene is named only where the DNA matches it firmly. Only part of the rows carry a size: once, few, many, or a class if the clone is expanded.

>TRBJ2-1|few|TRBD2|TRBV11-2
TGTGCCAGCAGAACAACTAGCGGGGTTTACAATGAGCAGTTCTTC
CASRTTSGVYNEQFF
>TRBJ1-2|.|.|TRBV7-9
TGTGCCAGCAGCTTAGGACTTACAGACTATGGCTACACCTTC
CASSLGLTDYGYTF
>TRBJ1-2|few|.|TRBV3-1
TGTGCCAGCAGCCACGGATTGGACCGTAACTATGGCTACACCTTC
CASSHGLDRNYGYTF
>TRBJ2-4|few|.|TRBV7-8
TGTGCCAGCAGCTTATCCGGGGGCGGCGGCAACATTCAGTACTTC
CASSLSGGGGNIQYF
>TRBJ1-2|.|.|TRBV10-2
TGCGCCAGCAGTTTTGACAGAGTTCGCTATGGCTACACCTTC
CASSFDRVRYGYTF
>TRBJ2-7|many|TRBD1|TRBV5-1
TGTGCCAGCAGCTTGGGACAGGGAGGCGAGCAGTACTTC
CASSLGQGGEQYF
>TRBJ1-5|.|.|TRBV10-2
TGCGCCAGCAGTGAGTCGGAGGGGGATAGCAATCAGCCCCAGCATTTT
CASSESEGDSNQPQHF
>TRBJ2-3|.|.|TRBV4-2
TGTGCCAGCAGCCATGAGGGGACCACAGATACGCAGTATTTT
CASSHEGTTDTQYF
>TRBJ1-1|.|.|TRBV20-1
TGCAGTGCCCCCCCAGGGGAGCGAGCTTTCTTT
CSAPPGERAFF
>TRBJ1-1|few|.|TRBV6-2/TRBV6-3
TGTGCCAGCAGTTACGGGTGGGTGAACACTGAAGCTTTCTTT
CASSYGWVNTEAFF
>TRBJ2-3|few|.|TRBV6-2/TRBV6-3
TGTGCCAGCTTTTCGGGCACAGATACGCAGTATTTT
CASFSGTDTQYF
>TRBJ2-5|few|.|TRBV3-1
TGTGCCAGCCATCATGTGCCGGGCCCTGCGGAGACCCAGTACTTC
CASHHVPGPAETQYF
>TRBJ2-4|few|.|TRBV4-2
TGTGCCAGCAGCCAAGGTTTGCAGGGCAAAAACATTCAGTACTTC
CASSQGLQGKNIQYF
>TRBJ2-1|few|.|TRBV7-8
TGTGCCAGCAGCTTACCGGGACACCGATACAATGAGCAGTTCTTC
CASSLPGHRYNEQFF
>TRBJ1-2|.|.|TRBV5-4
TGTGCCAGCAGCTTTGAGGTGGCCTACACCTTC
CASSFEVAYTF
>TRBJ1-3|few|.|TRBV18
TGTGCCAGCTCACCGAACCAGGGCGGCTCTGGAAACACCATATATTTT
CASSPNQGGSGNTIYF
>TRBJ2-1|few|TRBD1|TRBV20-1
TGCAGTGCTACGCCGGACCGGGACAGGGAAAGTGGCCCCTACAATGAGCAGTTCTTC
CSATPDRDRESGPYNEQFF
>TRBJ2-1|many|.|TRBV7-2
TGTGCCAGCAGCTTAGATACAGGGAGGGCTGAGCAGTTCTTC
CASSLDTGRAEQFF
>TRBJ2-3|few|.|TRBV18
TGTGCCAGCTCACCGGCCATGTCCCGCACAGATACGCAGTATTTT
CASSPAMSRTDTQYF
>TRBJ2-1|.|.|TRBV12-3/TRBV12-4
TGTGCCAGCAGTTTTGAGGACTGGGGACTCTTGCGTGAGCAGTTCTTC
CASSFEDWGLLREQFF
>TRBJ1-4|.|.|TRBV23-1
.
CASSQPGRGQLMKNCFF
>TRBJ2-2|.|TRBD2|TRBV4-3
TGCGCCAGCAGCCAAGTGGCGGGGGGAATTAGCACCGGGGAGCTGTTTTTT
CASSQVAGGISTGELFF
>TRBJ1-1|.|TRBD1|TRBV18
TGTGCCAGCTCACCCGACAGGGGCGAGAACACTGAAGCTTTCTTT
CASSPDRGENTEAFF